This T cell receptor beta chain was sequenced during a study of cytomegalovirus exposure and HLA in healthy donors (dated by TCRdb to the late 2010s). Some background on the complete study: According to a later analysis, the approximately 130 validation repertoires were produced on the same platform as the approximately 610 repertoires of the first cohort. The study aimed to test whether cataloging public T cell receptors could reveal signatures of past pathogen exposure. Besides the first cohort of hundreds of subjects, a separate validation cohort made up of roughly 120 different subjects was used. To predict cytomegalovirus infection status, the study brought together high-throughput TCR immunosequencing, statistical association of individual TCRs with disease status, and machine learning. Overall results and qualifications from the work: Cytomegalovirus status was reported to be diagnosed by the classifier with high specificity and sensitivity in both the original and validation cohorts. A later analysis found that TCRs clustered in the first cohort also tended to co-occur in the 120 validation repertoires, with approximately 95% of cluster scores above 0. A later analysis had no HLA typing for the validation cohort, so co-occurrence there was scored across all 110 or so repertoires. The authors suggested that the approach could potentially be generalized to other disease states and immunological phenotypes. Most TCR sequences were seen in very few donors, while some public TCRs were found in many individuals. In vitro tests confirmed that a few of the cytomegalovirus-associated TCR beta chains recognize cytomegalovirus antigens. A total of some 180 TCR beta chains were listed by the study as associated with cytomegalovirus.

Separate from the approximately 700-subject first cohort, the validation cohort of 90 to 150 subjects was the group to which the donors belonged. About this clone itself: Its antigen has not been determined. No quality values exist for individual bases; no much larger clone is one base distant.

The library was built by means of the immunoSEQ multiplex PCR assay. Per the original workflow: A statistical classification framework was built to diagnose cytomegalovirus status from the catalog of TCR beta chain sequences. Entries here come from immuneACCESS through TCRdb and include only in-frame sequences with V and J called. Some clones fail to appear in such tables; in the studies checked, an unresolved V gene covers under half of the shortfall, and the cause of the remainder is unknown. V and J calls and clone size are as listed in that table; D and trimming were resolved from the DNA. The sample table contains 260,000 or so clones; only one count was recorded for approximately 87% of them. About 2.5% of the sample lies in the top ten. The CDR3 measures 18 amino acids from cysteine to phenylalanine. This entry keeps only the CDR3 DNA: 54 bases, framed from base 1. Per the germline V gene, SGHTA is the CDR1 and FQGNSA is the CDR2. Germline trimming amounts to 2 bases on V and 4 bases on J, with 10 as the count of junction bases outside the gene matches.

The chain uses TRBV7-2 and TRBJ2-1, and 11 bases in between align with TRBD2. The specimen sequenced was PBMCs. The TCR originated in a man younger than 35 in good health and CMV-seronegative. The CDR3 protein is CASSLSWSSGRSYNEQFF. The DNA sequence is given as TGTGCCAGCAGCTTAAGTTGGTCTAGCGGGAGGAGTTACAATGAGCAGTTCTTC.